A single count supports the clone carrying this T cell receptor (beta chain). TCRdb's copy holds only in-frame clones and misses some; the assay was immunoSEQ multiplex PCR. The table lists under 150,000 clones, about 90% of them singletons. This CDR3 is 14 amino acids long. Trimming pared 7 bases from V and 2 bases from J, leaving 13 bases between. Germline V gives CDR1 LGHDT, CDR2 YNNKEL (reference sequence). The data were obtained in a study of T cell responses to AZD1222 COVID-19 vaccine. The chain combines TRBV3-1 (or the pseudogene TRBV3-2) with TRBJ2-3; TRBD2 might be the D (5 bases). The source was peripheral blood, collected on day 0 of MenACWY control vaccination. The sequence was obtained from an adult in good health. The CDR3 sequence is CASTSGQYTDTQYF. CDR3 bases: TGTGCCAGCACAAGCGGCCAATACACAGATACGCAGTATTTT.